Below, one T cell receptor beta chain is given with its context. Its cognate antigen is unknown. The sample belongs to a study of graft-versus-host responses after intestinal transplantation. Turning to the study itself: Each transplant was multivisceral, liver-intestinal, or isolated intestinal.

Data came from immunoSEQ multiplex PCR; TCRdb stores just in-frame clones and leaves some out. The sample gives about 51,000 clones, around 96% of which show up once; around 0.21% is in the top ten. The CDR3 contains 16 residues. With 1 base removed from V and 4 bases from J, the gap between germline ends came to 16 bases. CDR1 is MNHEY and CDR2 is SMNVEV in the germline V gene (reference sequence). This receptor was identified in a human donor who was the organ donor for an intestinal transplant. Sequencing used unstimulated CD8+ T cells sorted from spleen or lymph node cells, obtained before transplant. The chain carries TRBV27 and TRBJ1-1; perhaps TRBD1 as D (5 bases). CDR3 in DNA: TGTGCCAGCAGTTTATTTCTAGGGACGGTTTCCACTGAAGCTTTCTTT. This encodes CASSLFLGTVSTEAFF.